This T cell receptor (beta chain) derives from a study of blood T cells in healthy people across ages. Findings and caveats of the study: Long-lived donors exceeded aged donors in naive CD4+ cells and diversity.

Next came a second PCR, run for roughly 7 to 12 cycles, which used a sample-barcoded 5' primer along with a J-beta primer mix. Every cDNA molecule bore a tag from a template-switch adaptor containing 12 random nucleotides. TCRdb processed the 5' RACE reads anew with MiXCR; each CDR3 protein has one entry. The sample has over 600,000 distinct CDR3 sequences, around two fifths seen once; the top ten hold 25% to 35%. There were healthy Caucasian individuals from Russia, aged about 6 to 90, serving as donors. The CDR3 length is 16 residues. V lost 4 bases, J lost 9 bases, and 22 bases lay in between. The germline CDR1 and CDR2 sequences are MDHEN and SYDVKM. This clonotype appeared a few times. The target antigen is unknown.

The TCR was taken from a man aged 80 or over in good health. V usage is TRBV28 and J usage is TRBJ2-1; D is perhaps TRBD2 (7 bases). Input material: blood. The CDR3: CASSSRFSGGMGEQFF. The CDR3 DNA is TGTGCCAGCAGTTCCCGCTTTTCGGGGGGCATGGGTGAGCAGTTCTTC.